Below are 15 T cell receptor beta chains sequenced from a single sample in a study of T cell clusters in autoimmune cytopenias. Each sample's input was approximately 0.25 ug genomic DNA, 38,000 or so genome equivalents. One tube held mixed TRB-A and TRB-B primer pools for touch-down PCR. TCRdb re-called the multiplex PCR reads and gives one entry per CDR3 protein, without DNA. Here the sample table reports 7,000 to 8,500 distinct CDR3 sequences. The sample taken for sequencing was peripheral blood. The receptors come from a human donor with an autoimmune cytopenia or autoimmune hepatitis (not recorded which).

This rearrangement joins TRBV6-5 to TRBJ2-7; as DNA is missing, the TRBD1 call by TCRdb cannot be tested. This CDR3 spans 13 amino acids. CDR1 is MNHEY and CDR2 is SVGAGI in the germline V gene. This CDR3 reads CASSLAGGHEQYF.

Its frequency marks this clonotype as medium-sized. CDR3 protein: CSGKTGGEGYTF. The V gene is TRBV29-1, the J gene TRBJ1-2; the TRBD1 assignment by TCRdb is unverifiable without DNA. The CDR3 runs 12 residues. Germline loops: CDR1 SQVTM, CDR2 ANQGSEA. The full variable domain, rest sourced from reference TRBV29-1 and TRBJ1-2, is SAVISQKPSRDICQRGTSLTIQCQVDSQVTMMFWYRQQPGQSLTLIATANQGSEATYESGFVIDKFPISRPNLTFSTLTVSNMSPEDSSIYLCSGKTGGEGYTFGSGTRLTVV.

The rearrangement uses TRBV19 and TRBJ2-4; TCRdb's D gene call, TRBD1, goes unchecked for lack of DNA. The germline CDR1 and CDR2 sequences are LNHDA and SQIVND (reference sequence). The length of the CDR3 is 17 residues. The CDR3 sequence is CASSPLGQQGAKNIQYF.

This sequence joins TRBV6-5 and TRBJ1-3. There are 15 residues in the CDR3. Germline V gives CDR1 MNHEY, CDR2 SVGAGI. This CDR3 reads CASGGGGRVGNTIYF.

According to its frequency, this clonotype is medium-sized. This rearrangement joins TRBV6-6 to TRBJ2-6; TCRdb indicates TRBD1, and absent DNA this call remains unverified. The CDR3 is 19 residues long. CDR1 is MNHNY, CDR2 SVGAGI, per germline (reference sequence). CDR3 region: CASSYSGDTRGAGANVLTF.

Judged by frequency, this clonotype is medium-sized. The rearrangement uses TRBV5-4 and TRBJ1-1; TCRdb's D call of TRBD1 is untestable without DNA. From germline, CDR1 is SGHNT and CDR2 YYREEE (reference sequence). The CDR3 is 14 amino acids. CDR3 residues: CASQDRGPNTEAFF.

This clonotype ranks as medium-sized in terms of frequency. This chain uses TRBV5-6 with TRBJ2-7; TCRdb reports TRBD1, a call that lacks DNA to check it against. The CDR3 totals 15 residues. The germline CDR1 and CDR2 sequences are SGHDT and YYEEEE. CDR3: CASTRSQGFRYEQYF.

This clonotype ranks as medium-sized in terms of frequency. J is TRBJ2-2 and V is TRBV6-2 or TRBV6-3. Germline CDR1 and CDR2: MNHEY and SVGEGT. The CDR3 is 12 amino acids. CDR3 residues: CASSYWTGELFF.

This clonotype is medium-sized by frequency. This chain connects TRBV6-5 to TRBJ1-1; TCRdb selects TRBD1, and the lack of DNA leaves this call unchecked. Germline CDR1 and CDR2: MNHEY and SVGAGI. The CDR3 runs 14 residues. The CDR3 sequence is CASRRDRGDTEAFF.

Judged by frequency, this clonotype is medium-sized. This chain links TRBV7-6 with TRBJ1-6; lacking DNA, the TRBD1 call made by TCRdb goes unchecked. Germline assignment: CDR1 SGHVS and CDR2 FNYEAQ. This CDR3 has 15 residues. CDR3 sequence reads: CASSTRGGYNSPLHF.

V and J are TRBV20-1 and TRBJ1-3; TCRdb's D call of TRBD1 is untestable without DNA. CDR3 length: 14 residues. Germline V gene lookup returns CDR1 DFQATT and CDR2 SNEGSKA (reference sequence). This CDR3 reads CSARRQVSGNTIYF.

This chain joins TRBV6-1 and TRBJ2-3; as DNA is missing, the TRBD1 call by TCRdb cannot be tested. Germline loops: CDR1 MNHNS, CDR2 SASEGT. The CDR3 loop spans 15 amino acids. The CDR3 region is CASSARGAGTDTQYF.

The V and J genes are TRBV10-1 and TRBJ2-5; the TCRdb D gene call, TRBD2, has no DNA to confirm it. Germline CDR1 and CDR2: WNHNN and SYGVQD (reference sequence). The CDR3 contains 14 residues. The CDR3 sequence: CASSDGGAGETQYF.

The CDR3 loop reads CASSQGRGPSYEQYF. This sequence joins TRBV4-3 and TRBJ2-7; TCRdb outputs TRBD1, but without DNA this stays unchecked. The germline CDR1 and CDR2 sequences are LGHNA and YSLEER. The CDR3 runs 15 residues.

This sequence joins TRBV12-3 or TRBV12-4 and TRBJ2-5. This CDR3 spans 13 amino acids. The CDR3 sequence is CASSFFTDGTQYF.